This is a list of T cell receptor beta chains from one sample in a study of control samples from healthy donors and cancer patients. The repertoire was sequenced with immunoSEQ multiplex PCR; TCRdb's copy has only in-frame clones and lacks some. Of roughly 52,000 clones listed, roughly 95% are singletons. Specimen: blood. These TCRs come from a man aged 30 to 39 in good health. CDR3s include the opening cysteine and the closing phenylalanine or tryptophan. D genes are given only for firm matches. Clone size is stated in some rows and not others, as once, few, many or a class when expanded.

abundance	v_gene	j_gene	d_gene	len	CDR3nt	CDR3aa
-	TRBV6-5	TRBJ2-1	-	15	TGTGCCAGCAGTTACCGACTAGGGATCTACAATGAGCAGTTCTTC	CASSYRLGIYNEQFF
-	TRBV7-8	TRBJ1-6	TRBD1	15	TGTGCCAGCAGCGGCAGACAGGGGGCAACATCACCCCTCCACTTT	CASSGRQGATSPLHF
-	TRBV24-1	TRBJ2-5	TRBD1	12	TGTGCCACCGGAAACAGGGGGGAGACCCAGTACTTC	CATGNRGETQYF
-	TRBV4-1	TRBJ2-7	-	16	TGCGCCAGCAGCCAAGAAGCCTCAGGGTTCCCCTACGAGCAGTACTTC	CASSQEASGFPYEQYF
-	TRBV6-5	TRBJ2-2	-	13	TGTGCCAGCAGTTACACGAACACCGGGGAGCTGTTTTTT	CASSYTNTGELFF
-	TRBV24-1	TRBJ2-7	TRBD1	14	TGTGCCACCAGTGACCCGACAGGGTCCCACGAGCAGTACTTC	CATSDPTGSHEQYF
-	TRBV7-9	TRBJ2-3	-	15	TGTGCCAGCAGGTTTAGCGGTCCTAGCACAGATACGCAGTATTTT	CASRFSGPSTDTQYF
-	TRBV11-2	TRBJ2-3	TRBD2	16	TGTGCCAGCAGCCTAGGTCTAGCGGGAGTCACAGATACGCAGTATTTT	CASSLGLAGVTDTQYF
-	TRBV5-1	TRBJ2-3	-	16	TGCGCCAGCAGCTCGGGGCCCTCTAGCGGCACAGATACGCAGTATTTT	CASSSGPSSGTDTQYF
-	TRBV29-1	TRBJ1-4	TRBD1	15	TGCAGCGGAAGACAGGGGACCGCAACTAATGAAAAACTGTTTTTT	CSGRQGTATNEKLFF
-	TRBV5-1	TRBJ2-2	-	18	TGCGCCAGCAGCCCCCCATTCCCCCGGACAGTAGTCACCGGGGAGCTGTTTTTT	CASSPPFPRTVVTGELFF
-	TRBV27	TRBJ1-5	-	13	TGTGCCAGCAGTCCCAATCCCGGTCAGCCCCAGCATTTT	CASSPNPGQPQHF
-	TRBV4-2	TRBJ2-1	TRBD1	16	TGTGCCAGCAGCCAAGAGGCGGGACAGGGTTCCAATGAGCAGTTCTTC	CASSQEAGQGSNEQFF
-	TRBV28	TRBJ2-4	TRBD2	15	TGTGCCAGCAGTTTAACCGGGAGGGACTTAACGTTTCAGTACTTC	CASSLTGRDLTFQYF
-	TRBV19	TRBJ2-5	-	14	TGTGCCAGTAGTATAGGCCGGGGACGGGAGACCCAGTACTTC	CASSIGRGRETQYF
once	TRBV12-3/TRBV12-4	TRBJ1-2	TRBD1	13	TGTGCCAGCAGTTTGGGACAGGGGAATGGCTACACCTTC	CASSLGQGNGYTF
-	TRBV2	TRBJ1-4	-	14	TGTGCCAGCAGAAGCGGACGAACTAATGAAAAACTGTTTTTT	CASRSGRTNEKLFF
-	TRBV9	TRBJ2-3	TRBD2	15	TGTGCCAGCAGCCCCAGCGGGATTGGCACAGATACGCAGTATTTT	CASSPSGIGTDTQYF
-	TRBV19	TRBJ2-1	-	13	TGTGCCAGTAGTATTTCCCAGAGCGGTGAGCAGTTCTTC	CASSISQSGEQFF
-	TRBV7-9	TRBJ2-5	-	17	TGTGCCAGCAGCTTACCAACCCGAGGGAGCGGCCAAGAGACCCAGTACTTC	CASSLPTRGSGQETQYF
-	TRBV11-2	TRBJ2-1	TRBD1	12	TGTGCCAGCAGCCCACGACAGGGGTCGGAGTTCTTC	CASSPRQGSEFF
-	TRBV4-1	TRBJ2-3	-	13	TGCGCCAGCAGCCCCAGCCCACCAGATACGCAGTATTTT	CASSPSPPDTQYF
-	TRBV19	TRBJ1-5	-	15	TGTGCCAGTATGGGGGCATGGGCTCGCAATCAGCCCCAGCATTTT	CASMGAWARNQPQHF
-	TRBV27	TRBJ1-1	-	13	TGTGCCAGCAGTCCGAATAAATACGGGGAAGCTTTCTTT	CASSPNKYGEAFF
-	TRBV7-9	TRBJ1-4	-	11	TGTGCCAGCAGCTCAGATGAAAAACTGTTTTTT	CASSSDEKLFF
-	TRBV29-1	TRBJ2-7	-	15	TGCAGCGTTGAAGATCCGGCATCGCGGGGAGATGAGCAGTACTTC	CSVEDPASRGDEQYF
-	TRBV29-1	TRBJ2-7	-	13	TGCAGCGTTGCCCCCATGATCTCCTACGAGCAGTACTTC	CSVAPMISYEQYF
once	TRBV27	TRBJ1-2	TRBD1	15	TGTGCCAGCAAGGACAGGGGTATGAAATCTGGGGGCTACACCTTC	CASKDRGMKSGGYTF
-	TRBV4-3	TRBJ1-2	-	14	TGCGCCAGCAGCCAAGCAACGGCTAACTATGGCTACACCTTC	CASSQATANYGYTF
-	TRBV5-6	TRBJ1-6	TRBD1	18	TGTGCCAGCAGCTTGGCCCCGGGAGGGGGCGCAAAGAATTCACCCCTCCACTTT	CASSLAPGGGAKNSPLHF
-	TRBV19	TRBJ2-1	-	15	TGTGCCAGTACCTCGGCGGGTGGGCTACACAATGAGCAGTTCTTC	CASTSAGGLHNEQFF
-	TRBV10-3	TRBJ1-1	-	12	TGTGCCATCAGACTGACAGGATCTGAAGCTTTCTTT	CAIRLTGSEAFF
-	TRBV6-4	TRBJ2-1	TRBD1	16	TGTGCCAGCAGTGACTCTGTGACAGGGGGCTACAATGAGCAGTTCTTC	CASSDSVTGGYNEQFF
-	TRBV5-1	TRBJ1-1	-	16	TGCGCCAGCAGCTTCAACCTGGGGGGCCGGAACACTGAAGCTTTCTTT	CASSFNLGGRNTEAFF
-	TRBV28	TRBJ2-7	TRBD1	13	TGTGCCAGCAGTAGACAGGGTGCCTACGAGCAGTACTTC	CASSRQGAYEQYF
-	TRBV19	TRBJ2-1	TRBD2	15	TGTGCCAGTAGTATAGGGCGACTAGCGGGAGTAGAGCAGTTCTTC	CASSIGRLAGVEQFF
-	TRBV19	TRBJ2-5	TRBD2	14	TGTGCCAGTAGCCGCACTAGCGACCAAGAGACCCAGTACTTC	CASSRTSDQETQYF
-	TRBV2	TRBJ2-3	TRBD2	13	TGTGCCAGCCGTAGCGGGGGGGGAGATACGCAGTATTTT	CASRSGGGDTQYF
-	TRBV7-9	TRBJ2-1	TRBD1	15	TGTGCCAGCAGCGCAACCGGGACAGTAATCAATGAGCAGTTCTTC	CASSATGTVINEQFF
-	TRBV3-1/TRBV3-2	TRBJ1-6	TRBD1	17	TGTGCCAGCAGCCAAGAGCAGGGGGCGCGTGGATATTCACCCCTCCACTTT	CASSQEQGARGYSPLHF
-	TRBV5-5	TRBJ1-5	-	14	TGTGCCAGCAGCCGGGCGCAAGACGAGCAGCCCCAGCATTTT	CASSRAQDEQPQHF
-	TRBV28	TRBJ1-4	-	14	TGTGCCAGCAGTTTAATCGGCTTTCCTGAAAAACTGTTTTTT	CASSLIGFPEKLFF
-	TRBV4-2	TRBJ2-2	-	15	TGTGCCAGCAGCCAAGATGGAGACAACACCGGGGAGCTGTTTTTT	CASSQDGDNTGELFF
-	TRBV4-1	TRBJ2-1	TRBD1	18	TGCGCCAGCAGCCGAAAGGACAGGGCTAGCGCCCACAACAATGAGCAGTTCTTC	CASSRKDRASAHNNEQFF
-	TRBV5-8	TRBJ2-1	TRBD2	14	TGTGCCAGCAGCGCCGGGACTAGCTACAATGAGCAGTTCTTC	CASSAGTSYNEQFF
-	TRBV7-9	TRBJ1-4	TRBD1	16	TGTGCCAGCAGCAAATTGCCCCCTGGACAGGGAGAAAAACTGTTTTTT	CASSKLPPGQGEKLFF
-	TRBV24-1	TRBJ1-1	TRBD1	15	TGTGCCACCAGTGATTCGGGCAGGGGGAGCACTGAAGCTTTCTTT	CATSDSGRGSTEAFF
once	TRBV3-1/TRBV3-2	TRBJ2-1	-	13	TGTGCCAGCAGCCAAAGGCCCGTTGGTGAGCAGTTCTTC	CASSQRPVGEQFF